These 7 T cell receptor beta chains were sequenced from one sample in a study of blood T cell repertoires in COVID-19. Repertoires were generated with immunoSEQ multiplex PCR, while TCRdb's copy carries only in-frame clones and drops some. This table holds about 200,000 clones, roughly three quarters found once. What was sequenced was peripheral blood. These receptors were collected from a woman aged 40 to 50 with COVID-19, enrolled during active disease.

The CDR3 coding sequence is TGTGCCATCAGTGAGCCCGCTCGGGACAGCGACAATGAGCAGTTCTTC. Encoded protein: CAISEPARDSDNEQFF. The rearrangement links TRBV10-3 to TRBJ2-1; TRBD1 matches 7 bases. The junction had 9 bases not matched to a gene; V was cut back by 2 bases and J by 5 bases. The CDR3 contains 16 residues. CDR1 is ENHRY, CDR2 SYGVKD, per germline.

The chain recombines TRBV9 with TRBJ2-3; 14 bases align to TRBD2. CDR3 length: 15 amino acids. The trim removed 6 bases at V and 9 bases at J, leaving 9 bases unmatched. CDR1 SGDLS and CDR2 YYNGEE come from the germline V gene. The CDR3 here is CASNAGTSGSLTQYF. Here the CDR3 DNA reads TGTGCCAGCAATGCTGGGACTAGCGGGAGTCTAACGCAGTATTTT.

V is TRBV7-9 and J is TRBJ2-3; possible D gene TRBD2, 5 bases. CDR1 and CDR2 from the germline V gene are SEHNR and FQNEAQ (reference sequence). Trimming took 2 bases from V and 6 from J, leaving 21 bases between them. CDR3 length: 17 amino acids. The CDR3 DNA sequence: TGTGCCAGCAGCTTAAGACCGGACTCTATAACGGAGGATACGCAGTATTTT. Translated: CASSLRPDSITEDTQYF.

V usage is TRBV6-1 and J usage is TRBJ1-2; TRBD1 agrees at 8 bases. The germline gives CDR1 MNHNS, CDR2 SASEGT. Germline trimming cut 3 bases from V and 5 bases from J; bases unmatched to any gene: 5. The CDR3 totals 14 residues. The CDR3 sequence: CASSERTGIYGYTF. The CDR3 region has the DNA TGTGCCAGCAGTGAGAGGACAGGGATTTATGGCTACACCTTC.

This chain links TRBV5-1 with TRBJ2-7; D call uncertain. Germline V CDR1 and CDR2: SGHRS, YFSETQ. The CDR3 spans 14 residues. Trimming removed 0 bases from V and 6 bases from J, with 13 bases in between. CDR3 sequence reads: CASSLASRFSEQYF. The CDR3 bases are TGCGCCAGCAGCTTGGCCTCCAGGTTTAGCGAGCAGTACTTC.

J is TRBJ1-1 and V is TRBV9; 8 bases agree with TRBD1. Germline V gives CDR1 SGDLS, CDR2 YYNGEE. This CDR3 is built from 15 residues. The junction had 10 bases not matched to a gene; V was cut back by 4 bases and J by 5 bases. For the CDR3, the DNA is TGTGCCAGCAGCCTCGAAGGACAGGGATGGACTGAAGCTTTCTTT. Its protein product is CASSLEGQGWTEAFF.

The chain has TRBV18 and TRBJ2-7; a weak D match, TRBD2 (5 bases). This CDR3 has 12 amino acids. Looked up from germline, CDR1 is KGHSH and CDR2 is LQKENI. V lost 2 bases and J 5 bases, leaving 7 bases between the germline ends. CDR3 amino acids: CASSPGGDEQYF. In nucleotides, the CDR3 is TGTGCCAGCTCACCAGGAGGTGACGAGCAGTACTTC.